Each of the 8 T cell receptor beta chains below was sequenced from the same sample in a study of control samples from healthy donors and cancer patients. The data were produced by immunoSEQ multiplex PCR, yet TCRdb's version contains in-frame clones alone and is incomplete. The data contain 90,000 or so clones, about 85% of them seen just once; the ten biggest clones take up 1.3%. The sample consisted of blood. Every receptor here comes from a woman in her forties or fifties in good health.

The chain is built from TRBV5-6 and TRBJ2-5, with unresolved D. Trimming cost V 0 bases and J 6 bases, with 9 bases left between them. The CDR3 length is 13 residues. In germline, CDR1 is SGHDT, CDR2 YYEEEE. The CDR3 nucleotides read TGTGCCAGCAGCTTGGGTCGCAGCCAGACCCAGTACTTC. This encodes CASSLGRSQTQYF.

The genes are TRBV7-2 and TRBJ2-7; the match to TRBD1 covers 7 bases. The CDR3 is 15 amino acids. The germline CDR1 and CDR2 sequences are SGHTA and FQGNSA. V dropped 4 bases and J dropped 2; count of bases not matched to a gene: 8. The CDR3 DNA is TGTGCCAGCAGCTATCCGGGGACAGTGCCCTACGAGCAGTACTTC. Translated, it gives CASSYPGTVPYEQYF.

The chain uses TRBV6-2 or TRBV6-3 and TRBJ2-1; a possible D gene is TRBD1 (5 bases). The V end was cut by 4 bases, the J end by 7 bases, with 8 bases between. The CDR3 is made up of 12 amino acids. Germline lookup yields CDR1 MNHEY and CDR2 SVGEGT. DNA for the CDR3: TGTGCCAGCAGTTCCGACAGTAATGAGCAGTTCTTC. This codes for CASSSDSNEQFF.

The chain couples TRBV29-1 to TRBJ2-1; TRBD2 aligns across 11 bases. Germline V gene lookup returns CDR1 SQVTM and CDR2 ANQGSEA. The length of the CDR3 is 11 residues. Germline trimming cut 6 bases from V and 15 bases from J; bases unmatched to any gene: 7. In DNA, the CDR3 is TGCAGCGTGACGACTAGCGGGATATGGTTCTTC. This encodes CSVTTSGIWFF.

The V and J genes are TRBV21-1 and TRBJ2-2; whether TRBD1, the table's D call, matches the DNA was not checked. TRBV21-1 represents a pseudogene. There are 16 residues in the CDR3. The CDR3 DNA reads TGTGCCAGCAGCAAAAGGGGCAGGGCGGACACCGGGGAGCTGTTTTTT. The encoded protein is CASSKRGRADTGELFF.

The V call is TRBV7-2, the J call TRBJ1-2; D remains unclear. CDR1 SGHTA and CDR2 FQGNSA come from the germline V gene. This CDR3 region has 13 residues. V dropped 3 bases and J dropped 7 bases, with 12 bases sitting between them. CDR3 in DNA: TGTGCCAGCAGCTTCGGGGTCTCAGGTGGCTACACCTTC. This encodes CASSFGVSGGYTF.

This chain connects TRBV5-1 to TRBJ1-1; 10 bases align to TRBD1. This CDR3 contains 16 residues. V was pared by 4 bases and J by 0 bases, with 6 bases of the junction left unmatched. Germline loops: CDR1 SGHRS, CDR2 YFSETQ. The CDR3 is CASSRETGGLNTEAFF. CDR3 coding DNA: TGCGCCAGCAGCAGGGAGACAGGGGGCTTGAACACTGAAGCTTTCTTT.

The CDR3 sequence is CASSQDPGAYGSSGDTQYF. The DNA for the CDR3 is TGCGCCAGCAGCCAAGATCCGGGGGCTTACGGGAGTAGTGGAGATACGCAGTATTTT. The gene calls are TRBV4-3 and TRBJ2-3; tentatively, D is TRBD1 or TRBD2 (6 bases each). The CDR3 length is 19 residues. CDR1 is LGHNA and CDR2 is YSLEER in the germline V gene. The V end lost 0 bases, the J end lost 5 bases, and 24 bases lay between the germline ends.